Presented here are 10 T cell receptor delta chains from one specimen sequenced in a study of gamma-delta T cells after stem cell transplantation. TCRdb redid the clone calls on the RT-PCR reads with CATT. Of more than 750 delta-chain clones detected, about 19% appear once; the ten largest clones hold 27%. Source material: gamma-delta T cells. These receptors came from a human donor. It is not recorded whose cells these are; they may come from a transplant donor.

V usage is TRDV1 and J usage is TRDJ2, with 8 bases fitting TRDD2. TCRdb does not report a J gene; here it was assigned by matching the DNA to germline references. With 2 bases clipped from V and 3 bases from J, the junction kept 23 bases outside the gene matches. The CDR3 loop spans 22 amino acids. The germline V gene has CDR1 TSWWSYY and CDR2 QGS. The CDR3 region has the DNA TGTGCTCTTGGGGAATTGCTTCCTACGTCCGACATTAGGACTGGTATGACAGCACAACTCTTCTTT. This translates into CALGELLPTSDIRTGMTAQLFF.

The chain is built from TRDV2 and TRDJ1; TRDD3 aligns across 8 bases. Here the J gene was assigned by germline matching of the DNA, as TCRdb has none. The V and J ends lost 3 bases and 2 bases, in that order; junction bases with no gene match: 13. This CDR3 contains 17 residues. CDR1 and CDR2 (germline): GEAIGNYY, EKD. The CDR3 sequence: CACDRLVGLGVTDKLIF. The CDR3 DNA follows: TGTGCCTGTGACCGATTAGTGGGACTGGGGGTTACCGATAAACTCATCTTT.

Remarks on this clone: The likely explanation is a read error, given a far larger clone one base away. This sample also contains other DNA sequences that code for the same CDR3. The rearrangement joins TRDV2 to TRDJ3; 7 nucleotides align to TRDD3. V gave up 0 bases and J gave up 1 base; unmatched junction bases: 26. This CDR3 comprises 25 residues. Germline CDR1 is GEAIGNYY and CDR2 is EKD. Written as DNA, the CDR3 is TGTGCCTGTGACACCGTGAGTGGATGGGGGACCCCGCTTCGTTTGTCGTCCTGGGACACCCGACAGATGTTTTTC. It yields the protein CACDTVSGWGTPLRLSSWDTRQMFF.

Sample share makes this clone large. The CDR3 spells CACDGLGENKLIF. CDR3 nucleotide sequence: TGTGCCTGTGACGGTCTTGGGGAAAATAAACTCATCTTT. The chain has TRDV2 and TRDJ1; a weak D match, TRDD3 (5 bases). This CDR3 region has 13 residues. Germline values: CDR1 GEAIGNYY, CDR2 EKD. V was shortened by 3 bases and J by 6 bases, with 13 bases between the two germline ends.

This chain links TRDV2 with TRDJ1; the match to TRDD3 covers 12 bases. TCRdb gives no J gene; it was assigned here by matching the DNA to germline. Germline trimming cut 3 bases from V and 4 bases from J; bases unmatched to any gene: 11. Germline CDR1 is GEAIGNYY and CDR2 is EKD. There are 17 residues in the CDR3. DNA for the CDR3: TGTGCCTGTGACCCACTGGGGGATACTGAGGGGGTCGATAAACTCATCTTT. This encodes CACDPLGDTEGVDKLIF.

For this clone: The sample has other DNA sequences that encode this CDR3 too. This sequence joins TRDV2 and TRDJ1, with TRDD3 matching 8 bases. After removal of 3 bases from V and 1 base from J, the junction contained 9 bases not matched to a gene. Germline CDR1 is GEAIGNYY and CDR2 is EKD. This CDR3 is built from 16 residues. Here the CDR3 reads CACDVLGIPSTDKLIF. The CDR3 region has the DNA TGTGCCTGTGACGTACTGGGGATACCAAGCACCGATAAACTCATCTTT.

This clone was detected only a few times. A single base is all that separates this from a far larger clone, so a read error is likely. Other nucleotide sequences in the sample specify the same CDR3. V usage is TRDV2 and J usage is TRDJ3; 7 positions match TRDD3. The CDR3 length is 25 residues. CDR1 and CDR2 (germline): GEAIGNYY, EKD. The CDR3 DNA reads TGTGCCTGCGACACCGTGAGTGGATGGGGGACCCCGCTTCGTTTATCGTCCTGGGACACCCGACAGATGTTTTTC. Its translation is CACDTVSGWGTPLRLSSWDTRQMFF.

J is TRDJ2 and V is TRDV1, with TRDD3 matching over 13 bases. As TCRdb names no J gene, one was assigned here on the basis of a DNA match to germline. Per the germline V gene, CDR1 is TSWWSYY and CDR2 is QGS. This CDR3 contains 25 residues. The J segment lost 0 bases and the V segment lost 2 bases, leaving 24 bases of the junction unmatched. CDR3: CALGESFPTVVLGDTLSALTAQLFF. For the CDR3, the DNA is TGTGCTCTTGGGGAATCATTCCCTACGGTTGTACTGGGGGATACGCTGTCAGCTTTGACAGCACAACTCTTCTTT.

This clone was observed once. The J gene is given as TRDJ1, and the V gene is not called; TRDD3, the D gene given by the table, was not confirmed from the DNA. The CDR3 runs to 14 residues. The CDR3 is CARFMGDTTDKLIF. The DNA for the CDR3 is TGTGCCCGGTTTATGGGGGATACAACCGATAAACTCATCTTT.

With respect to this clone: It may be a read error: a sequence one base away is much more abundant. CDR3 residues: CALGEASFLLTYWGPPGKLIF. The CDR3 DNA reads TGTGCTCTTGGGGAAGCCTCCTTCTTGCTGACTTACTGGGGCCCTCCGGGTAAACTCATCTTT. The chain uses TRDV1 and TRDJ1, with 7 nucleotides matching TRDD3. No J segment appears in TCRdb, so it was assigned here by matching the sequence to germline. Trimming cost V 2 bases and J 7 bases; bases outside gene matches: 28. The CDR3 consists of 21 residues. The V gene's germline CDR1 is TSWWSYY and CDR2 QGS.